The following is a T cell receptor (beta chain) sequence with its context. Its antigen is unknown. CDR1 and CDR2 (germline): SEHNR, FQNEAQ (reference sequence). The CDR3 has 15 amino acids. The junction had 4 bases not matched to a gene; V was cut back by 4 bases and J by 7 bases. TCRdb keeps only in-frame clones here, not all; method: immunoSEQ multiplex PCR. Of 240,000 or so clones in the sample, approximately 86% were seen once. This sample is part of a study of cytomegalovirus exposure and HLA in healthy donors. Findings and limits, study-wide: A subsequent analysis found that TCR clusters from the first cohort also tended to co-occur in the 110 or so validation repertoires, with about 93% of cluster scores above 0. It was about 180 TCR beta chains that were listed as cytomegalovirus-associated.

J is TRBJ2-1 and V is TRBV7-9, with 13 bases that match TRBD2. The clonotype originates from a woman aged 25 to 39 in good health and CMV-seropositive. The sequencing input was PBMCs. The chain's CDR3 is CASSWTSGRVNEQFF. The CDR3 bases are TGTGCCAGCAGCTGGACTAGCGGGAGAGTAAATGAGCAGTTCTTC. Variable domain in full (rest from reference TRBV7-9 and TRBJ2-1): DTGVSQNPRHKITKRGQNVTFRCDPISEHNRLYWYRQTLGQGPEFLTYFQNEAQLEKSRLLSDRFSAERPKGSFSTLEIQRTEQGDSAMYLCASSWTSGRVNEQFFGPGTRLTVL.